This T cell receptor (beta chain) was profiled in a study of cytomegalovirus exposure and HLA in healthy donors. The wider study: About 200 million T cells yielded approximately 110 million unique TCR beta sequences in earlier analysis. Study-wide findings and caveats: Differences between HLA loci emerged in a later analysis of TCR association rates, with DRB1 most and HLA-C fewest. Most of the TCR beta V segments (in an earlier analysis) were productive either about 87% or about 30% of the time.

As for this clone: No antigen is known for it.

PCR involved 60 Vbeta and 13 Jbeta primers. The table came from immunoSEQ multiplex PCR; TCRdb's copy has only in-frame clones and leaves some out. The sample includes some 200,000 clones, roughly four fifths of them seen just once. From germline, CDR1 is MDHEN and CDR2 SYDVKM. This CDR3 comprises 15 residues. After removal of 8 bases from V and 4 bases from J, the junction contained 7 bases not matched to a gene. Source material: PBMCs. The sequence was collected from a man aged 50 to 59 in good health and CMV-seronegative. The rearrangement links TRBV28 to TRBJ2-2, with 10 bases matching TRBD1. The CDR3 DNA is TGTGCCAGCGACCGGACAGGGGGTGTCACCGGGGAGCTGTTTTTT. Protein sequence: CASDRTGGVTGELFF.